This T cell receptor beta chain was obtained from a study of metastatic and nonmetastatic thyroid tumors. Overall study: Where malignant and benign thyroid patients were concerned, repertoires were compared across blood and tumor or nodule tissue.

In the authors' methods: A distant-metastasis classifier for papillary thyroid cancer was built using CDR3 differences across clinicopathological groups. TCRdb re-called clones via MiXCR from the PCR reads. The V and J calls were determined by TCRdb, not by the authors. Of approximately 16,000 clones in the sample, about 21% were seen once. This CDR3 is 13 amino acids long. Germline V lookup: CDR1 MNHNS, CDR2 SASEGT. Trimming took 5 bases from V and 6 from J; bases not matched to a gene: 6. The study's findings and limits: Significantly higher TCR beta diversity was reportedly seen in malignant thyroid tumors than benign nodules, in blood and tumor.

The entire patient cohort was treatment-naive prior to thyroid surgery. Comments on this clone: Its antigen is not known.

The genes are TRBV6-1 and TRBJ2-7; 8 positions agree with TRBD2. The sequence came from a female donor with papillary thyroid cancer or a benign thyroid nodule (not recorded which). Some clones in this sample may be carry-over from other donors' samples. The sample was blood. The CDR3 loop reads CASSTGRASEQYF. The CDR3 bases are TGTGCCAGCAGTACCGGGAGGGCCTCCGAGCAGTACTTC.